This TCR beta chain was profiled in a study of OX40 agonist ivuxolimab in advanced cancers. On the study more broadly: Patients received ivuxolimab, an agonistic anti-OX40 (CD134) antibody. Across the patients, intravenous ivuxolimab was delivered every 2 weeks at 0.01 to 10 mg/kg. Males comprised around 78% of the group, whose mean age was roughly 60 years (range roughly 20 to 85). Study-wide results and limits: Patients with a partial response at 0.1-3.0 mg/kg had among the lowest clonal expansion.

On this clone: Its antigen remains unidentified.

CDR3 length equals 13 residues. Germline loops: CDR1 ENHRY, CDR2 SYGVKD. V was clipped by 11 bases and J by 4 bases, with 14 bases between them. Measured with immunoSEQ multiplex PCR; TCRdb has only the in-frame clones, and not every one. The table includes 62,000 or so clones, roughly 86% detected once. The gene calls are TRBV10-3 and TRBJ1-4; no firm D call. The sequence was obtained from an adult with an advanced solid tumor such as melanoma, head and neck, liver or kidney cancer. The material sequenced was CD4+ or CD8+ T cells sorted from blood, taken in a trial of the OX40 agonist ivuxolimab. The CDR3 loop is CASGSNLNEKLFF. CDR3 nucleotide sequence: TGTGCCTCTGGGAGCAACCTTAATGAAAAACTGTTTTTT.